A selection of T cell receptor beta chains follows, all from one sample in a study of cytomegalovirus exposure and HLA in healthy donors. Data came from immunoSEQ multiplex PCR; TCRdb stores just in-frame clones and leaves some out. The sample carries some 150,000 clones, 75% recorded once. Sequenced sample: PBMCs. Source of these receptors: a man aged 40-50 years in good health and CMV-seronegative. Both conserved end residues are part of each CDR3. A D gene is named only where the DNA matches it firmly. Rows may omit the clone size; those that give it use once, few, many or a size class.

J | V | size | D | DNA | CDR3
TRBJ2-7 | TRBV4-1 | NA | NA | TGCGCCAGCAGCCAAAAAGGGGGTAGGATCCACGAGCAGTACTTC | CASSQKGGRIHEQYF
TRBJ2-5 | TRBV4-2 | NA | NA | TGTGCCAGCAGCCAAGAAAGCGGGTTGGGGCCAAACGAGACCCAGTACTTC | CASSQESGLGPNETQYF
TRBJ2-2 | TRBV4-3 | few | NA | TGCGCCAGCAGCCAAAGTCCCGGCAGGGTGGCCGGGGAGCTGTTTTTT | CASSQSPGRVAGELFF
TRBJ1-2 | TRBV6-5 | few | NA | TGTGCCAGCAGTTACTCTTCGGGGGGCGGGTATGGCTACACCTTC | CASSYSSGGGYGYTF
TRBJ2-7 | TRBV4-1 | NA | TRBD1 | TGCGCCAGCAGCCATGACGGACAGGGGGCGGACGAGCAGTACTTC | CASSHDGQGADEQYF
TRBJ2-7 | TRBV10-3 | NA | TRBD1 | TGTGCCATCAGTATAACGACAGGGAGCGAGCAGTACTTC | CAISITTGSEQYF
TRBJ2-5 | TRBV10-1 | NA | NA | TGCGCCAGCAGTGACCCAGGGCTGGGCCAAGAGACCCAGTACTTC | CASSDPGLGQETQYF
TRBJ2-5 | TRBV9 | NA | TRBD1 | TGTGCCAGTAGCGTTCAGGGGGCGTTTGAGACCCAGTACTTC | CASSVQGAFETQYF
TRBJ2-5 | TRBV5-1 | NA | NA | TGCGCCAGCAGCTCCGACGCGGGAGAGACCCAGTACTTC | CASSSDAGETQYF
TRBJ1-1 | TRBV6-5 | NA | NA | TGTGCCAGCAGGGTTCCCGGGGACACTGAAGCTTTCTTT | CASRVPGDTEAFF
TRBJ1-1 | TRBV10-3 | NA | TRBD1 | TGTGCCATCAGTTACAACAGGGGATGGGGCACTGAAGCTTTCTTT | CAISYNRGWGTEAFF
TRBJ1-1 | TRBV6-1 | NA | NA | TGTGCCAGCAGTGAACTTCGGACAGAAACGAACACTGAAGCTTTCTTT | CASSELRTETNTEAFF
TRBJ2-7 | TRBV7-2 | NA | NA | TGTGCCAGCAGCAGGGGCAGGGCCGCCTACGAGCAGTACTTC | CASSRGRAAYEQYF
TRBJ1-4 | TRBV27 | NA | TRBD1 | TGTGCCAGCAGTCGCCACAGGGGGCGGGATGAAAAACTGTTTTTT | CASSRHRGRDEKLFF
TRBJ2-1 | TRBV4-1 | many | TRBD2 | TGCGCCAGCAGCCAAGATGGACTAGCGGGGGATGAGCAGTTCTTC | CASSQDGLAGDEQFF